This T cell receptor beta chain stems from a study of CD8 T cells in ankylosing spondylitis (TCRdb year 2017). Broadly, across the study: The study profiled T cell receptor beta repertoires in healthy donors and ankylosing spondylitis patients to find disease-linked TCR variants. Peripheral blood samples were taken, and synovial fluid was additionally collected from ankylosing spondylitis patients. In total, the full study cohort was made up of roughly 100 healthy donors and some 26 ankylosing spondylitis patients.

The junction carries 5 bases between V and J, which are trimmed by 0 bases and 12 bases respectively. The CDR3 sequence holds 10 residues, the cysteine and phenylalanine included. The retained sequence is limited to the CDR3, 30 bases, with the frame set at the first base. CDR1 is given as LGHNA and CDR2 as YNFKEQ, both from the germline V gene. Sequencing instrument: Illumina HiSeq 2500. TCR beta libraries were prepared by quantitative 5'-RACE with molecular barcodes. The original methods were these. Disease-linked TCR variants were identified with a new computational method built on a probabilistic model of VDJ rearrangement. TCRdb reanalyzed the raw reads on its own, using fastp at Q25 for trimming and MiXCR for clone calling, and kept in-frame beta chains. Rows with one shared CDR3 protein collapse into an entry with the most common genes and DNA. In this record, the V and J calls reflect TCRdb's handling and not the investigators' own analysis. A total of about 460,000 distinct CDR3 sequences appear in this sample, approximately 5% of them only once. The ten most abundant clones make up around 3.5% of the sample.

On the study overall, not on this receptor specifically: The disease-linked clones were reported to be significantly enriched in matched synovial fluid samples from ankylosing spondylitis patients. Some motif variants had previously been reported in the synovial fluid and blood of reactive arthritis patients, which suggests shared mechanisms of disease initiation. Blood from ankylosing spondylitis patients appeared to be characterized by a TCR beta motif composed of eight highly homologous amino acid variants. The disease-linked clones had a CD8+ phenotype and were found at relatively low frequencies in peripheral blood.

At least ten counts were recorded for this clonotype. It has no known antigen specificity. No qualities accompany the bases; no much larger clone lies one base away. Sequenced: blood, either unsorted or a sorted T cell fraction (not recorded which). In this chain, TRBV4-2 is recombined with TRBJ1-1, with the identity of the D gene unclear. The receptor's source is a male donor with ankylosing spondylitis. This receptor carries the CDR3 CASSQEITFF. DNA sequence: TGTGCCAGCAGCCAAGAGATTACTTTCTTT.